Listed here are 22 T cell receptor beta chains from one sample, sequenced in a study of T-cell memory formation after mild COVID-19. In TCRdb, the 5' RACE reads were re-called with MiXCR into one record per CDR3 protein. The sample has under 200,000 distinct CDR3 sequences, 13% seen once. The material sequenced was PBMCs or a T cell subset sorted from them (not recorded which). The receptor set was obtained from a man younger than 35 who had mild COVID-19 (a few samples of this study predate the infection). Cell type and time point are not known.

This clonotype showed up just a few times. The genes are TRBV12-3 or TRBV12-4 and TRBJ1-5, with TRBD1 as a possible D gene (5 bases). The CDR3 contains 15 residues. Trimming left V 7 bases short and J 0 bases short, with 13 bases between. CDR3 in DNA: TGTGCCAGCACTAGGGGAGAATATAGCAATCAGCCCCAGCATTTT. Protein: CASTRGEYSNQPQHF.

This clonotype showed up just a few times. The chain uses TRBV12-5 and TRBJ2-7, with no clear D. The length of the CDR3 is 12 residues. With 6 bases removed from V and 6 bases from J, the gap between germline ends came to 12 bases. Per the germline V gene, CDR1 is LGHNT and CDR2 is FRNRAP. The CDR3 coding sequence is TGTGCTAGTGGCCTTAGAACTTTCGAGCAGTACTTC. This gives the protein CASGLRTFEQYF.

CDR3: CASSSIQGQETQYF. The CDR3 nucleotides read TGTGCCAGCAGCTCCATACAGGGGCAAGAGACCCAGTACTTC. The genes are TRBV11-2 and TRBJ2-5, with 7 nucleotides matching TRBD1. The CDR3 totals 14 residues. Germline values: CDR1 SGHAT, CDR2 FQNNGV. Germline trimming cut 4 bases from V and 2 bases from J; bases unmatched to any gene: 4.

This sequence joins TRBV4-2 and TRBJ1-3; D is perhaps TRBD1 (6 bases). The CDR3 spans 16 residues. Germline V gene sequence: CDR1 LGHNA, CDR2 YNFKEQ. Trimming left V 0 bases short and J 4 bases short, with 13 bases between. This chain's CDR3 is CASSQDGTPNGNTIYF. Written as DNA, the CDR3 is TGTGCCAGCAGCCAAGATGGGACACCAAACGGAAACACCATATATTTT.

In this sample, this clonotype turned up many times. This sequence joins TRBV15 and TRBJ2-1; a possible D gene is TRBD1 (6 bases). The V and J ends lost 5 bases and 9 bases respectively, with 17 bases between them. The CDR3 has 14 amino acids. Germline CDR1 LNHNV, CDR2 YYDKDF (reference sequence). Written as DNA, the CDR3 is TGTGCCACCAGCGCCCGGGACATGCCCCTTGAGCAGTTCTTC. Translation gives CATSARDMPLEQFF.

This clonotype has only a few counts. This sequence joins TRBV6-1 and TRBJ2-7, with a weak D call TRBD1 (6 bases). Trimming cost V 1 base and J 6 bases, with 19 bases left between them. Germline V CDR1 and CDR2: MNHNS, SASEGT. This CDR3 is built from 16 residues. CDR3: CASSEGILRGIGEQYV. CDR3 sequence (DNA): TGTGCCAGCAGTGAAGGGATACTCAGGGGTATAGGCGAGCAGTACGTC.

The J gene is TRBJ2-2, the V gene TRBV3-1; the match to TRBD1 covers 7 bases. This CDR3 is built from 13 residues. Looked up from germline, CDR1 is LGHDT and CDR2 is YNNKEL (reference sequence). Unmatched junction bases numbered 4, after V lost 11 bases and J lost 1 base. In nucleotides, the CDR3 is TGTGCCGGGGGACAGCAGAACACCGGGGAGCTGTTTTTT. Translating it yields CAGGQQNTGELFF. The full variable domain, rest sourced from reference TRBV3-1 and TRBJ2-2, is DTAVSQTPKYLVTQMGNDKSIKCEQNLGHDTMYWYKQDSKKFLKIMFSYNNKELIINETVPNRFSPKSPDKAHLNLHINSLELGDSAVYFCAGGQQNTGELFFGEGSRLTVL.

The chain has TRBV9 and TRBJ2-5; D is ambiguous. The CDR3 sequence is 16 residues long. V gave up 0 bases and J gave up 5 bases, with 17 bases separating them. Germline CDR1 reads SGDLS; CDR2 reads YYNGEE. CDR3 residues: CASSVAGGSVAETQYF. Written as DNA, the CDR3 is TGTGCCAGCAGCGTAGCTGGTGGATCCGTGGCGGAGACCCAGTACTTC.

This clonotype was detected a few times. The chain employs TRBV12-3 or TRBV12-4 and TRBJ2-1; D tentatively fits TRBD1 or TRBD2 (5 bases each). There are 15 residues in the CDR3. Trimming shortened V by 2 bases and J by 6 bases, and 14 bases separated the two germline ends. CDR3 coding DNA: TGTGCCAGCAGTTTATGGGGGACCCCCCCCAATGAGCAGTTCTTC. Protein product: CASSLWGTPPNEQFF.

This chain joins TRBV2 and TRBJ1-1; TRBD1 might be the D (5 bases). Trimming shortened V by 10 bases and J by 2 bases, and 14 bases separated the two germline ends. Germline V lookup: CDR1 SNHLY, CDR2 FYNNEI. The CDR3 is made up of 13 amino acids. The CDR3 protein is CATAWGINTEAFF. The CDR3 DNA is TGTGCCACCGCGTGGGGGATAAACACTGAAGCTTTCTTT. Supplemented by reference TRBV2 and TRBJ1-1, the full variable domain reads EPEVTQTPSHQVTQMGQEVILRCVPISNHLYFYWYRQILGQKVEFLVSFYNNEISEKSEIFDDQFSVERPDGSNFTLKIRSTKLEDSAMYFCATAWGINTEAFFGQGTRLTVV.

This clonotype was seen more than once but under ten times. This chain joins TRBV6-5 and TRBJ2-1; 7 positions agree with TRBD2. The germline V gene has CDR1 MNHEY and CDR2 SVGAGI. Trimming removed 6 bases from V and 12 bases from J; junction bases left unmatched: 14. CDR3 length: 14 residues. CDR3 loop: CASRLNLAGLLQFF. The CDR3, as DNA: TGTGCCAGCAGGCTTAACTTAGCGGGCCTGTTGCAGTTCTTC.

The V gene is TRBV6-2 or TRBV6-3, the J gene TRBJ2-1, with D possibly TRBD2 on 5 matching bases. V lost 0 bases and J 6 bases, leaving 9 bases between the germline ends. The CDR3 is 14 residues long. Germline V gene lookup returns CDR1 MNHEY and CDR2 SVGEGT. This CDR3 reads CASSYSSAVNEQFF. CDR3 bases: TGTGCCAGCAGTTACTCTAGCGCAGTCAATGAGCAGTTCTTC.

This clonotype appeared a few times. The CDR3 is CASSKDRGPSPLHF. The DNA of the CDR3 is TGTGCCAGTAGCAAGGACAGGGGGCCTTCACCCCTCCACTTT. The J gene is TRBJ1-6, the V gene TRBV19, with 11 bases identical to TRBD1. With 6 bases clipped from V and 9 bases from J, the junction kept 4 bases outside the gene matches. There are 14 residues in the CDR3. Germline CDR1 LNHDA, CDR2 SQIVND (reference sequence).

This chain links TRBV20-1 with TRBJ2-7; 7 bases fit TRBD2. CDR1 DFQATT and CDR2 SNEGSKA come from the germline V gene (reference sequence). The CDR3 is made up of 15 amino acids. The V and J ends lost 1 base and 2 bases, in that order; junction bases with no gene match: 8. The CDR3 region is CSARAPGSGTYEQYV. The DNA for the CDR3 is TGCAGTGCTAGAGCCCCCGGGAGCGGGACCTACGAGCAGTACGTC.

This clonotype has just a few counts. The V gene is TRBV25-1, the J gene TRBJ2-5; TRBD2 might be the D (7 bases). Germline V gene sequence: CDR1 MGHDK, CDR2 SYGVNS. The CDR3 loop spans 13 amino acids. V lost 5 bases and J 4 bases, leaving 11 bases between the germline ends. The CDR3 DNA reads as TGTGCCAGCAGTCCCGCGGGGGCAGAGACCCAGTACTTC. This translates into CASSPAGAETQYF.

CDR3 sequence (DNA): TGCGCCAGCAGCCAACATCTAGCGGGGGGCCGAGGCGGCGAGCAGTTCTTC. Translating gives CASSQHLAGGRGGEQFF. The chain recombines TRBV4-1 with TRBJ2-1, with TRBD2 identical over 11 bases. Germline lookup yields CDR1 MGHRA and CDR2 YSYEKL. V lost 2 bases, J lost 10 bases, and 13 bases stayed unmatched. This CDR3 is built from 17 residues.

This chain links TRBV7-3 with TRBJ2-5; the D gene is possibly TRBD2 (6 bases). The CDR3 covers 13 residues. CDR1 is SGHTA and CDR2 is FQGTGA in the germline V gene. The V gene lost 6 bases and the J gene lost 5 bases, with 13 bases spanning the gap. Here the CDR3 reads CASSLDYAETQYF. In DNA form, the CDR3 reads TGTGCCAGCAGTTTGGACTACGCTGAGACCCAGTACTTC.

V and J are TRBV6-5 and TRBJ2-3, with 7 bases aligning to TRBD2. This CDR3 comprises 14 residues. Looked up from germline, CDR1 is MNHEY and CDR2 is SVGAGI. With V trimmed by 7 bases and J by 7 bases, 11 bases remained unmatched. The CDR3 loop is CASKAGPTYNTQYF. CDR3 sequence (DNA): TGTGCCAGCAAAGCGGGGCCGACCTATAATACGCAGTATTTT.

The chain employs TRBV4-1 and TRBJ1-5; TRBD1 is a possible D gene (5 bases). V was trimmed by 2 bases and J by 7 bases, leaving 9 bases between them. The CDR3 extends over 13 amino acids. Germline-derived CDR1 and CDR2 are MGHRA and YSYEKL. CDR3 sequence (DNA): TGCGCCAGCAGCCAACAGGGTGGGCAGCCCCAGCATTTT. It yields the protein CASSQQGGQPQHF.

The sample holds many counts of this clonotype. The gene calls are TRBV7-2 and TRBJ2-5, with TRBD2 matching over 11 bases. Germline V gene lookup returns CDR1 SGHTA and CDR2 FQGNSA. V trimming: 5 bases; J trimming: 7 bases; junction bases outside the gene matches: 9. The CDR3 has 15 amino acids. CDR3 nucleotides: TGTGCCAGCAGCGCCTTAGCGGGGGGGCGTGGGACCCAGTACTTC. Its protein is CASSALAGGRGTQYF.

This clonotype was recorded at least ten times. V usage is TRBV12-3 or TRBV12-4 and J usage is TRBJ2-3; 10 bases are shared with TRBD2. J lost 4 bases, V lost 8 bases, and 6 bases had no gene match. The CDR3 contains 14 residues. CDR3 amino acids: CASLPGLASDTQYF. CDR3 coding DNA: TGTGCCAGCCTCCCGGGACTAGCGTCAGATACGCAGTATTTT.

The rearrangement uses TRBV7-2 and TRBJ1-1; D is possibly TRBD1 (5 bases). The CDR3 runs to 14 residues. The germline V gene encodes CDR1 SGHTA and CDR2 FQGNSA. Between the trimmed V and J ends, which lost 4 bases and 4 bases, there was a span of 13 bases. The CDR3 coding sequence is TGTGCCAGCAGCTGGGGGTCTTACTCCACTGAAGCTTTCTTT. Amino acid sequence: CASSWGSYSTEAFF. Full variable domain (rest looked up from reference TRBV7-2 and TRBJ1-1): GAGVSQSPSNKVTEKGKDVELRCDPISGHTALYWYRQSLGQGLEFLIYFQGNSAPDKSGLPSDRFSAERTGGSVSTLTIQRTQQEDSAVYLCASSWGSYSTEAFFGQGTRLTVV.